This is a list of T cell receptor beta chains from one sample in a study of T cells in Graves' hyperthyroidism and ophthalmopathy. MiXCR, run by TCRdb on the multiplex PCR reads, gives a single entry per CDR3 protein. The data contain about 840,000 distinct CDR3 sequences, about 38% of them singletons. Sample: blood. These receptor sequences come from a man younger than 30 with Graves' hyperthyroidism. Each CDR3 is given with its conserved first and last residue. A D gene is named only where the DNA matches it firmly. The listing skips clone size in some rows; elsewhere it reads once, few, many or a size class.

V gene	D gene	J gene	clone size	CDR3 DNA	CDR3 protein
TRBV19	NA	TRBJ2-2	NA	TGTGCCAGTAGTATCCCTTCCGCGAACACCGGGGAGCTGTTTTTT	CASSIPSANTGELFF
TRBV7-9	TRBD1	TRBJ1-2	NA	TGTGCCAGCAGCGCCCGACAGGGCAATGGCTACACCTTC	CASSARQGNGYTF
TRBV7-2	NA	TRBJ2-7	NA	TGTGCCAGCAGTCCGCTGGGCCCGACCTACGAGCAGTACTTC	CASSPLGPTYEQYF
TRBV29-1	TRBD1	TRBJ2-5	NA	TGCAGCGTTGCTGGGACAGGGGGAGAGACCCAGTACTTC	CSVAGTGGETQYF
TRBV10-2	TRBD2	TRBJ2-7	NA	TGTGCCAGCAGCCTAGCTAGCGGGGGGGCCTACGAGCGGTACTTC	CASSLASGGAYERYF
TRBV2	TRBD1	TRBJ1-1	many	TGTGCCAGCAGTCATAAGACAGGGGGAGGGACTGAAGCTTTCTTT	CASSHKTGGGTEAFF
TRBV7-9	NA	TRBJ2-5	few	TGTGCCAGCAGCTCGACCACTAAGGGTCTCTGGTGGGAGACCCAGTACTTC	CASSSTTKGLWWETQYF
TRBV29-1	NA	TRBJ1-1	many	TGCAGCGTTGATCTAAGGGGTGGAACTGAAGCTTTCTTT	CSVDLRGGTEAFF
TRBV6-1	NA	TRBJ2-7	few	TGTGCCGGTTCGGTAGACCCCGGGACCGCGTACGAGCAGTACTTC	CAGSVDPGTAYEQYF
TRBV7-3	NA	TRBJ2-2	many	TGTGCCAGCCAGGTGGAGAACACCGGGGAGCTGTTTTTT	CASQVENTGELFF
TRBV12-3/TRBV12-4	TRBD1	TRBJ2-5	NA	TGTGCCAGCAGCGACAGGGGAGTAGGAGAGACCCAGTACTTC	CASSDRGVGETQYF